These T cell receptor beta chains were read from a single sample in a study of T cells in narcolepsy. The repertoire was sequenced with immunoSEQ multiplex PCR; TCRdb's copy has only in-frame clones and lacks some. The sample records some 30,000 clones, roughly 82% being singletons. The sequenced sample was CD45RA- memory CD4+ T cells from PBMCs. These TCRs come from a human donor with narcolepsy. Both conserved end residues are part of each CDR3. D genes are given only for firm matches. Clone size, where shown, is once, few, many, or a class for clones that have expanded.

>TRBV28|.|once|TRBJ1-6
CASSFFDYNSPLHF
TGTGCCAGCAGTTTCTTCGACTATAATTCACCCCTCCACTTT
>TRBV7-3|.|.|TRBJ1-1
CASSFGRFTEAFF
TGTGCCAGCAGCTTCGGACGTTTCACTGAAGCTTTCTTT
>TRBV14|.|.|TRBJ1-2
CASSQDESYGYTF
TGTGCCAGCAGCCAAGATGAGAGCTATGGCTACACCTTC
>TRBV7-9|.|.|TRBJ2-6
CASSLTEAGANVLTF
TGTGCCAGCAGCTTAACGGAGGCTGGGGCCAACGTCCTGACTTTC
>TRBV10-1|.|.|TRBJ2-7
CASSEYPGSAAEQYF
TGCGCCAGCAGTGAGTACCCCGGGTCCGCGGCCGAGCAGTACTTC
>TRBV5-6|.|.|TRBJ2-3
CASSLSIRADTDTQYF
TGTGCCAGCAGCTTAAGTATCAGGGCCGACACAGATACGCAGTATTTT
>TRBV19|.|.|TRBJ2-3
CASSYDPDRTTDTQYF
TGTGCCAGTAGCTACGACCCGGACAGAACCACAGATACGCAGTATTTT
>TRBV18|TRBD1|.|TRBJ2-2
CASSRQGNTGELFF
TGTGCCAGCTCTCGACAGGGGAACACCGGGGAGCTGTTTTTT
>TRBV19|TRBD1|few|TRBJ1-5
CASSERTGGRQPQHF
TGTGCCAGTAGCGAACGGACAGGGGGCCGGCAGCCCCAGCATTTT
>TRBV7-2|.|few|TRBJ1-2
CASSLAGASYGYTF
TGTGCCAGCAGCTTAGCTGGGGCCTCCTATGGCTACACCTTC
>TRBV20-1|.|.|TRBJ2-5
CSARFQETQYF
TGCAGTGCTAGATTCCAAGAGACCCAGTACTTC
>TRBV27|TRBD2|once|TRBJ2-1
CASKGLAGGTGWEQFF
TGTGCCAGCAAAGGACTAGCGGGAGGGACCGGTTGGGAGCAGTTCTTC
>TRBV6-5|TRBD1|.|TRBJ1-5
CASRSGQGQGQPQHF
TGTGCCAGCAGAAGCGGACAGGGGCAGGGTCAGCCCCAGCATTTT
>TRBV5-5|.|.|TRBJ1-2
CASSLDGRGGYTF
TGTGCCAGCAGCTTGGATGGGCGCGGGGGCTACACCTTC
>TRBV5-1|.|.|TRBJ1-1
CASSENSRTEAFF
TGCGCCAGCAGTGAGAATTCGAGGACAGAGGCTTTCTTT
>TRBV6-5|.|.|TRBJ1-6
CASTRTLGSPLHF
TGTGCCAGCACCCGTACGCTAGGTTCACCCCTCCACTTT
>TRBV30|TRBD2|.|TRBJ2-2
CAWSVLLSGGAGGGELFF
TGTGCCTGGAGTGTACTGCTCTCGGGAGGGGCTGGTGGCGGGGAGCTGTTTTTT
>TRBV5-6|.|.|TRBJ1-1
CASSLPTDLEAFF
TGTGCCAGCAGCTTGCCAACAGACCTTGAAGCTTTCTTT